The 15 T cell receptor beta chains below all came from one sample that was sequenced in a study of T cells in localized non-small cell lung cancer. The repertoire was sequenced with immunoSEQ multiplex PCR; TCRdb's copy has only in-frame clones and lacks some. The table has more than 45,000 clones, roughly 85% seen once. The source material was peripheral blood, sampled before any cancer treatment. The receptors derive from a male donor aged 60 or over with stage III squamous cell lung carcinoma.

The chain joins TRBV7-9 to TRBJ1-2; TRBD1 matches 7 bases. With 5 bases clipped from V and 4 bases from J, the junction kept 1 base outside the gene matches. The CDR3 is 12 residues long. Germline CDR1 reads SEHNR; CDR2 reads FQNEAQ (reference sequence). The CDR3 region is CASSRDSYGYTF. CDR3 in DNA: TGTGCCAGCAGCCGGGACAGCTATGGCTACACCTTC.

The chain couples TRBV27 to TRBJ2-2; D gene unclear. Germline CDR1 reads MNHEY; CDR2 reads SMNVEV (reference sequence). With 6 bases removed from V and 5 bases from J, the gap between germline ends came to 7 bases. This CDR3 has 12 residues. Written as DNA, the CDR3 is TGTGCCAGCAGGGTTTGGACCGGGGAGCTGTTTTTT. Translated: CASRVWTGELFF.

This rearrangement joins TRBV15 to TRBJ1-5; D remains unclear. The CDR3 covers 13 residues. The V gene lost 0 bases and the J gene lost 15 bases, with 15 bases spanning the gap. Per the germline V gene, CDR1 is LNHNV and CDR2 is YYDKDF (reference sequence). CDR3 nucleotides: TGTGCCACCAGCAGAGAGGTACAGCTCTCAAGGCATTTT. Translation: CATSREVQLSRHF. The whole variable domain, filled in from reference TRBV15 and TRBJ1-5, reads DAMVIQNPRYQVTQFGKPVTLSCSQTLNHNVMYWYQQKSSQAPKLLFHYYDKDFNNEADTPDNFQSRRPNTSFCFLDIRSPGLGDTAMYLCATSREVQLSRHFGDGTRLSIL.

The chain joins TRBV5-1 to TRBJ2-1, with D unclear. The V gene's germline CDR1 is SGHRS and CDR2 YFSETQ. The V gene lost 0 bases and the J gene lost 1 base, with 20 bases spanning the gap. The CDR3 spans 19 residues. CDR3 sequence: CASSLVSGPWPRSYNEQFF. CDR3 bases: TGCGCCAGCAGCTTGGTGTCTGGGCCTTGGCCGCGGTCCTACAATGAGCAGTTCTTC.

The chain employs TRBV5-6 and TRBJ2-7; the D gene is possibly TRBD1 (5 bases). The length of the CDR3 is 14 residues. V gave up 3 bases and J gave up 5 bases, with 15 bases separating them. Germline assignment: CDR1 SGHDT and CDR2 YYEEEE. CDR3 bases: TGTGCCAGCAGCTGGCAGGGTATGGCTAACGAGCAGTACTTC. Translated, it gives CASSWQGMANEQYF.

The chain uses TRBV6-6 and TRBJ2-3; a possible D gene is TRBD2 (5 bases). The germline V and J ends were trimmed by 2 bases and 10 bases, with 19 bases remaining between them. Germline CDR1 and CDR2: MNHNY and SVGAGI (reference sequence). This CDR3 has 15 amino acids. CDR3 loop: CASSYGEIVLRSQYF. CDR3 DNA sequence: TGTGCCAGCAGTTACGGGGAGATAGTCCTCCGTTCGCAGTATTTT.

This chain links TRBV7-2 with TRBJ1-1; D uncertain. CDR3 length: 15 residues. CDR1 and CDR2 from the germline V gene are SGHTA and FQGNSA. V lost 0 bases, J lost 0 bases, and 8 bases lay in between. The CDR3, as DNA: TGTGCCAGCAGCTTAGCGGTAGTTATGAACACTGAAGCTTTCTTT. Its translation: CASSLAVVMNTEAFF.

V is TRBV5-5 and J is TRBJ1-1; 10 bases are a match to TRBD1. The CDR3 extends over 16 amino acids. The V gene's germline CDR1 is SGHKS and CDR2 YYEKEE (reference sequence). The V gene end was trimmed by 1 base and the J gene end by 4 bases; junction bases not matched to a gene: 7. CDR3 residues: CASSLSVRTGGTEAFF. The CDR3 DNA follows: TGTGCCAGCAGCTTGAGTGTTCGGACAGGGGGCACTGAAGCTTTCTTT.

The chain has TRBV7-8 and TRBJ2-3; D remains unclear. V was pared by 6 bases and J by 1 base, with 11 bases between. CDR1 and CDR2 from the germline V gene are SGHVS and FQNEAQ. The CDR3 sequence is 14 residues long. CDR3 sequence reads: CASRPDLGTDTQYF. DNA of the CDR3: TGTGCCAGCAGACCCGATCTCGGCACAGATACGCAGTATTTT.

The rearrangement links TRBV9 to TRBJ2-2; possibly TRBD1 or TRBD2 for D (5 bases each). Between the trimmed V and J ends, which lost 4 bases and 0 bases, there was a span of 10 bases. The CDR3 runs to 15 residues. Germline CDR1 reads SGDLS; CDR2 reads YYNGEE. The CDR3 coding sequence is TGTGCCAGCAGCCCCGGGACGGCGAACACCGGGGAGCTGTTTTTT. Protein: CASSPGTANTGELFF.

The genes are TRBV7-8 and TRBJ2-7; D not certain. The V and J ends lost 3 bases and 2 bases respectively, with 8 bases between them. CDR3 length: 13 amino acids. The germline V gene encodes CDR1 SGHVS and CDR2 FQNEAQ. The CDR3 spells CASSFSTTYEQYF. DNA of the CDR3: TGTGCCAGCAGCTTCAGCACGACCTACGAGCAGTACTTC.

The CDR3 is CASSYSGGLGKLFF. The CDR3 nucleotides read TGTGCCAGCAGTTACTCAGGGGGGCTAGGAAAACTGTTTTTT. V gene TRBV6-5 combines with J gene TRBJ1-4; a possible D gene is TRBD1 (6 bases). Per germline, CDR1 MNHEY and CDR2 SVGAGI. Trimming took off 0 bases at V and 10 bases at J, with 12 bases between the two ends. The CDR3 runs to 14 residues.

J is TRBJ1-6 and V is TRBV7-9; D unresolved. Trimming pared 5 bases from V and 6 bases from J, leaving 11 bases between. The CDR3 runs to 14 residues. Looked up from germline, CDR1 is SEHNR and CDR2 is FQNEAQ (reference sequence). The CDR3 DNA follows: TGTGCCAGCAGCCCGACCTCGGGTAATTCACCCCTCCACTTT. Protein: CASSPTSGNSPLHF.

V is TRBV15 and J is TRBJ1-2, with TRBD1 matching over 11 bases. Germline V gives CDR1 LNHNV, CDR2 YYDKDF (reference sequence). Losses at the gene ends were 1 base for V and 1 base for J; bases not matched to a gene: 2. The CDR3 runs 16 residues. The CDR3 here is CATSRVGTGGNYGYTF. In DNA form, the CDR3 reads TGTGCCACCAGCAGAGTTGGGACAGGGGGTAACTATGGCTACACCTTC. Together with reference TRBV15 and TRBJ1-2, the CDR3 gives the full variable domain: DAMVIQNPRYQVTQFGKPVTLSCSQTLNHNVMYWYQQKSSQAPKLLFHYYDKDFNNEADTPDNFQSRRPNTSFCFLDIRSPGLGDTAMYLCATSRVGTGGNYGYTFGSGTRLTVV.

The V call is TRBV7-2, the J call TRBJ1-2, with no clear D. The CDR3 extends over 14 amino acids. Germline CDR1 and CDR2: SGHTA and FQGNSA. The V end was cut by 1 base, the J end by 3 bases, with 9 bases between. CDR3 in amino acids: CASSLVGLYYGYTF. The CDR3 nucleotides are TGTGCCAGCAGCTTAGTAGGGCTCTACTATGGCTACACCTTC. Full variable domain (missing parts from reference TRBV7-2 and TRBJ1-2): GAGVSQSPSNKVTEKGKDVELRCDPISGHTALYWYRQSLGQGLEFLIYFQGNSAPDKSGLPSDRFSAERTGGSVSTLTIQRTQQEDSAVYLCASSLVGLYYGYTFGSGTRLTVV.